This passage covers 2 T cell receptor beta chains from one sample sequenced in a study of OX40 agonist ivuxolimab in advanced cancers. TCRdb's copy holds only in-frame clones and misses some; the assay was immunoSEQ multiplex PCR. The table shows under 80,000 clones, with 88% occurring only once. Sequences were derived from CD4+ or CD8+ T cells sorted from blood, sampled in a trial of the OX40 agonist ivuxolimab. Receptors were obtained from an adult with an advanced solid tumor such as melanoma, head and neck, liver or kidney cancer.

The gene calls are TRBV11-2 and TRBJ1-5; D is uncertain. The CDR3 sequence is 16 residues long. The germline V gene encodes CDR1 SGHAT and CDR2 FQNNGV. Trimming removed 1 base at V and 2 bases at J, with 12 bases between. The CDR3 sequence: CASSLGALMGNQPQHF. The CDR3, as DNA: TGTGCCAGCAGCTTAGGCGCACTTATGGGCAATCAGCCCCAGCATTTT.

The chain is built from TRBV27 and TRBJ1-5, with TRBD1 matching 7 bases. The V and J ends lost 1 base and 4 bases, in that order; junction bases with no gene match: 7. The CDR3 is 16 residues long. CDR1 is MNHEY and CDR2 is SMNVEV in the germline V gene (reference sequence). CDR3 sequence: CASSLYPGQINQPQHF. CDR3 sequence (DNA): TGTGCCAGCAGTTTATATCCGGGACAGATAAATCAGCCCCAGCATTTT.